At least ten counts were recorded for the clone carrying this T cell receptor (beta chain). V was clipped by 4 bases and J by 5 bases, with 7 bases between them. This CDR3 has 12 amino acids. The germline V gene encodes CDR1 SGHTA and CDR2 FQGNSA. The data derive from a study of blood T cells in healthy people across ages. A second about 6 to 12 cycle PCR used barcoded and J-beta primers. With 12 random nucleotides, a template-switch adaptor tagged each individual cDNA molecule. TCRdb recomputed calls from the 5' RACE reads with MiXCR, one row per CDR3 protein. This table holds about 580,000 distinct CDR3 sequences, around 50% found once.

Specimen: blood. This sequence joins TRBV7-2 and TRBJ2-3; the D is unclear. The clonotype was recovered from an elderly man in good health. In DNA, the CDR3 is TGTGCCAGCAGCTCCAACAGAGATACGCAGTATTTT. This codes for CASSSNRDTQYF.